Listed here are 26 T cell receptor beta chains from one sample, sequenced in a study of cytomegalovirus exposure and HLA in healthy donors. A multiplex PCR was run with 60 Vbeta primers and 13 Jbeta primers. Libraries were prepared by immunoSEQ multiplex PCR; TCRdb keeps only in-frame clonotypes and omits some of them. The sample has some 130,000 clones; roughly four fifths are singletons. Sequencing was done on a sample of PBMCs. Receptor source: a boy aged 5-17 years in good health and CMV-seronegative.

V is TRBV7-8 and J is TRBJ2-5; 7 bases are a match to TRBD1. The junction had 8 bases not matched to a gene; V was cut back by 5 bases and J by 5 bases. The V gene's germline CDR1 is SGHVS and CDR2 FQNEAQ. CDR3 length equals 14 residues. CDR3 loop: CASSPGTAKETQYF. In DNA form, the CDR3 reads TGTGCCAGCAGCCCCGGGACAGCGAAGGAGACCCAGTACTTC.

The J gene is TRBJ1-2, the V gene TRBV15, with unresolved D. There are 11 residues in the CDR3. Looked up from germline, CDR1 is LNHNV and CDR2 is YYDKDF (reference sequence). Trimming left V 5 bases short and J 8 bases short, with 9 bases between. CDR3 bases: TGTGCCACCAGCGACGGAGTGGGCTACACCTTC. Translation gives CATSDGVGYTF.

The rearrangement joins TRBV7-9 to TRBJ2-7; TRBD1 agrees at 10 bases. The V segment lost 5 bases and the J segment 2 bases; nucleotides outside the gene matches: 6. The CDR3 is 15 amino acids. CDR1 and CDR2 from the germline V gene are SEHNR and FQNEAQ (reference sequence). Written as DNA, the CDR3 is TGTGCCAGCAGCCCTTGGACAGGGGGGACCTACGAGCAGTACTTC. As protein: CASSPWTGGTYEQYF.

The chain combines TRBV5-1 with TRBJ2-1, with 7 bases that match TRBD2. The germline CDR1 and CDR2 sequences are SGHRS and YFSETQ. CDR3 length: 15 residues. The J segment lost 0 bases and the V segment lost 4 bases, leaving 4 bases of the junction unmatched. CDR3 nucleotide sequence: TGCGCCAGCAGCCGACTAGCAGACTCCTACAATGAGCAGTTCTTC. As protein: CASSRLADSYNEQFF. The full variable domain, rest sourced from reference TRBV5-1 and TRBJ2-1, is KAGVTQTPRYLIKTRGQQVTLSCSPISGHRSVSWYQQTPGQGLQFLFEYFSETQRNKGNFPGRFSGRQFSNSRSEMNVSTLELGDSALYLCASSRLADSYNEQFFGPGTRLTVL.

The V call is TRBV29-1, the J call TRBJ2-1; TRBD2 matches 8 bases. Per germline, CDR1 SQVTM and CDR2 ANQGSEA. The CDR3 is 13 residues long. V shed 5 bases and J 1 base; nucleotides not matched to a gene: 1. The CDR3 nucleotides are TGCAGCGTTCGGGGGGGGTCCTACAATGAGCAGTTCTTC. Amino acid sequence: CSVRGGSYNEQFF.

The chain combines TRBV6-5 with TRBJ1-1; no reliable D call. Between the trimmed V and J ends, which lost 11 bases and 8 bases, there was a span of 15 bases. CDR3 length equals 11 residues. CDR1 and CDR2 from the germline V gene are MNHEY and SVGAGI. The CDR3 sequence is CASHRGGEAFF. CDR3 DNA sequence: TGTGCCTCCCACCGGGGAGGCGAAGCTTTCTTT.

This clone was detected once. This sequence joins TRBV4-3 and TRBJ1-2; 8 bases fit TRBD1. The germline V gene has CDR1 LGHNA and CDR2 YSLEER. The CDR3 has 13 residues. With V trimmed by 1 base and J by 8 bases, 3 bases remained unmatched. The CDR3 protein is CASSQGRQGGYTF. DNA for the CDR3: TGCGCCAGCAGCCAAGGGAGACAGGGGGGCTACACCTTC.

In its sample, this clone was seen once. The rearrangement uses TRBV10-3 and TRBJ1-4; possible D gene TRBD1, 6 bases. Trimming stripped 0 bases from V and 8 bases from J, with 13 bases between. The length of the CDR3 is 15 residues. Germline values: CDR1 ENHRY, CDR2 SYGVKD. CDR3 sequence reads: CAISESPQGGEKLFF. Written as DNA, the CDR3 is TGTGCCATCAGTGAGTCCCCACAGGGTGGCGAAAAACTGTTTTTT.

DNA for the CDR3: TGCGCCAGCAGCTTTGGACAGGGGCGAGAGCAGTACTTC. Its protein product is CASSFGQGREQYF. The chain uses TRBV5-1 and TRBJ2-7; 9 nucleotides match TRBD1. The CDR3 is 13 residues long. CDR1 and CDR2 (germline): SGHRS, YFSETQ. Trimming cost V 2 bases and J 7 bases; bases outside gene matches: 4.

The chain uses TRBV25-1 and TRBJ1-1; 9 positions agree with TRBD1. Trimming removed 6 bases from V and 1 base from J; junction bases left unmatched: 6. Germline loops: CDR1 MGHDK, CDR2 SYGVNS. This CDR3 is built from 15 residues. Here the CDR3 reads CASRKGGQGNTEAFF. The CDR3 bases are TGTGCCAGCAGGAAAGGGGGACAGGGGAACACTGAAGCTTTCTTT.

This chain uses TRBV5-1 with TRBJ2-5; possibly TRBD2 for D (6 bases). From germline, CDR1 is SGHRS and CDR2 YFSETQ. V was cut by 5 bases and J by 5 bases, with 13 bases left in between. The CDR3 covers 13 residues. CDR3 sequence (DNA): TGCGCCAGCAGGGCGGGACCAGGGGAGACCCAGTACTTC. Its protein is CASRAGPGETQYF.

The rearrangement links TRBV15 to TRBJ1-4, with 8 bases matching TRBD1. CDR3 length: 18 residues. The germline CDR1 and CDR2 sequences are LNHNV and YYDKDF (reference sequence). The J segment lost 8 bases and the V segment lost 3 bases, leaving 17 bases of the junction unmatched. CDR3: CATSSLPGQDGGREKLFF. CDR3 coding DNA: TGTGCCACCAGCAGCCTCCCGGGACAGGACGGAGGGAGAGAAAAACTGTTTTTT.

This clone was seen a single time. V and J are TRBV5-4 and TRBJ2-7; maybe TRBD1 (5 bases). The V and J ends lost 10 bases and 5 bases respectively, with 22 bases between them. The germline CDR1 and CDR2 sequences are SGHNT and YYREEE (reference sequence). The CDR3 length is 14 residues. The CDR3 DNA is TGTGCCTTTTCAACCCCAGGGCTAGGTAACGAGCAGTACTTC. Protein: CAFSTPGLGNEQYF.

This chain uses TRBV6-5 with TRBJ2-7; 8 bases fit TRBD2. CDR3 length: 14 amino acids. V shed 7 bases and J 7 bases; nucleotides not matched to a gene: 12. Germline V gene sequence: CDR1 MNHEY, CDR2 SVGAGI. The CDR3 sequence: CASTRGLEFGEQYF. The DNA of the CDR3 is TGTGCCAGCACCCGGGGACTAGAATTTGGAGAGCAGTACTTC.

The rearrangement joins TRBV2 to TRBJ2-1; 9 bases match TRBD2. The V gene's germline CDR1 is SNHLY and CDR2 FYNNEI. This CDR3 region has 14 residues. The J segment lost 9 bases and the V segment lost 4 bases, leaving 7 bases of the junction unmatched. DNA of the CDR3: TGTGCCAGCAGTGGGTCTAGCGGGATGGGTGAGCAGTTCTTC. It encodes CASSGSSGMGEQFF.

The rearrangement joins TRBV29-1 to TRBJ1-2, with 8 bases lining up with TRBD1. The CDR3 length is 11 residues. CDR1 is SQVTM, CDR2 ANQGSEA, per germline. V lost 6 bases to trimming and J lost 6 bases; unmatched junction nucleotides: 3. As DNA, the CDR3 is TGCAGCGTCGAACAGGGGGATGGCTACACCTTC. This sequence encodes CSVEQGDGYTF.

The rearrangement uses TRBV5-6 and TRBJ1-4; 9 nucleotides align to TRBD1. V trimming: 4 bases; J trimming: 0 bases; junction bases outside the gene matches: 4. Germline values: CDR1 SGHDT, CDR2 YYEEEE. The CDR3 has 16 residues. CDR3 DNA sequence: TGTGCCAGCAGCCATGGGACAGGGACAACTAATGAAAAACTGTTTTTT. This codes for CASSHGTGTTNEKLFF.

V is TRBV27 and J is TRBJ2-2; TRBD1 matches at 8 bases. V was pared by 5 bases and J by 6 bases, with 14 bases of the junction left unmatched. The CDR3 is made up of 17 amino acids. Germline-derived CDR1 and CDR2 are MNHEY and SMNVEV (reference sequence). The chain's CDR3 is CASSSTTGGTEPGELFF. The CDR3 DNA reads TGTGCCAGCAGTAGCACTACAGGGGGTACCGAGCCCGGGGAGCTGTTTTTT.

The chain has TRBV11-3 and TRBJ2-1, with 12 bases fitting TRBD2. Germline V gene sequence: CDR1 SGHNT, CDR2 YENEEA. This CDR3 is 17 amino acids long. After removal of 5 bases from V and 7 bases from J, the junction contained 12 bases not matched to a gene. This chain's CDR3 is CASSPSTSGSHGNEQFF. CDR3 bases: TGTGCCAGCAGCCCCTCGACTAGCGGGAGCCACGGGAATGAGCAGTTCTTC.

This rearrangement joins TRBV7-3 to TRBJ2-1, with 7 bases fitting TRBD2. The junction had 7 bases not matched to a gene; V was cut back by 6 bases and J by 8 bases. The CDR3 loop spans 13 amino acids. Germline loops: CDR1 SGHTA, CDR2 FQGTGA. The CDR3 DNA sequence: TGTGCCAGCAGATCCAGCGGGACCGATGAGCAGTTCTTC. As protein: CASRSSGTDEQFF.

The chain recombines TRBV15 with TRBJ1-4, with no clear D. The V end was cut by 2 bases, the J end by 6 bases, with 10 bases between. CDR1 and CDR2 from the germline V gene are LNHNV and YYDKDF (reference sequence). This CDR3 region has 14 residues. CDR3 coding DNA: TGTGCCACCAGCAGATATGGCCGTTATGAAAAACTGTTTTTT. Protein: CATSRYGRYEKLFF.

The V gene is TRBV11-2, the J gene TRBJ2-7; D call uncertain. Per the germline V gene, CDR1 is SGHAT and CDR2 is FQNNGV. The V and J ends lost 1 base and 1 base respectively, with 14 bases between them. CDR3 length equals 16 residues. CDR3 residues: CASSLAPQSNSYEQYF. The CDR3 DNA follows: TGTGCCAGCAGCTTAGCCCCCCAGTCAAATTCCTACGAGCAGTACTTC.

The J gene is TRBJ2-1, the V gene TRBV29-1, with D perhaps matching TRBD2 (5 bases). Trimming took 7 bases from V and 0 from J, leaving 10 bases between them. Germline CDR1 SQVTM, CDR2 ANQGSEA. The CDR3 loop spans 13 amino acids. This CDR3 reads CSAERGSYNEQFF. The CDR3 DNA follows: TGCAGCGCGGAACGGGGCTCCTACAATGAGCAGTTCTTC.

In the case of this clone: One junction end disagrees with the germline gene, perhaps due to a read error. This chain links TRBV7-6 with TRBJ1-3, with D tentatively TRBD1 (6 bases). Germline V CDR1 and CDR2: SGHVS, FNYEAQ. The CDR3 runs 18 residues. CDR3 loop: CASSVLRGPNLSGNTIYF. The DNA of the CDR3 is TGTGCTAGCAGCGTGTTGCGGGGGCCCAACCTCTCTGGAAACACCATATATTTT.

V is TRBV2 and J is TRBJ2-3, with 10 bases lining up with TRBD2. Germline values: CDR1 SNHLY, CDR2 FYNNEI. This CDR3 region has 14 residues. V was pared by 4 bases and J by 3 bases, with 1 base of the junction left unmatched. This CDR3 reads CASSAAGGTDTQYF. The CDR3, as DNA: TGTGCCAGCAGTGCAGCGGGAGGGACAGATACGCAGTATTTT.

In nucleotides, the CDR3 is TGTGCCAGCAGCTTAGCGCTGGGGAGGGACGAGCAGTACTTC. Amino acid sequence: CASSLALGRDEQYF. V usage is TRBV7-9 and J usage is TRBJ2-7; 7 bases match TRBD2. The CDR3 covers 14 residues. Germline CDR1 and CDR2: SEHNR and FQNEAQ (reference sequence). The trim removed 0 bases at V and 5 bases at J, leaving 4 bases unmatched.